The T cell receptor beta chain described here comes from a study of beta chain features in type 1 diabetes. Study-wide findings and caveats: Shortening that was moderate but significant affected the TCRB CDR3s of Type 1 diabetes patients in all four CD4+ subsets.

This clone was seen more than once but under ten times. Its antigen is not identified. The ends were cut back, 6 bases at V and 2 bases at J, with 13 bases in the middle. Germline lookup yields CDR1 SQVTM and CDR2 ANQGSEA. The CDR3 sequence is 13 residues long. The investigators reverse transcribed all of the isolated RNA, so they sequenced expressed TCRB transcripts. Generated by immunoSEQ multiplex PCR, the TCRdb table keeps only in-frame clones and is missing some. The table has a few hundred thousand clones, approximately 25% seen once. CD4+ cells of the naive, central memory, regulatory and stem cell-like memory types were sorted via CD45RO/CCR7/CD25/CD127/CD95/CD27.

Sequencing was carried out using naive CD4+ T cells from blood. The TCR sequence derives from a woman in her 30s with type 1 diabetes. The chain carries TRBV29-1 and TRBJ1-2; a weak D match, TRBD1 (5 bases). CDR3 region: CSVTANANYGYTF. The CDR3 nucleotides read TGCAGCGTGACAGCTAACGCAAACTATGGCTACACCTTC.